What follows are 32 T cell receptor beta chains derived from one specimen sequenced in a study of cytomegalovirus exposure and HLA in healthy donors. Using immunoSEQ multiplex PCR, the repertoire was profiled, and TCRdb retains in-frame clones only, with some absent. The table has 150,000 to 200,000 clones, roughly 84% seen once; the top ten hold about 9.4%. The specimen was PBMCs. The source of these receptors is a man aged 30-40 years in good health and CMV-seropositive.

The V and J genes are TRBV19 and TRBJ2-2; 12 bases line up with TRBD2. V lost 8 bases, J lost 7 bases, and 5 bases stayed unmatched. This CDR3 comprises 14 residues. CDR1 is LNHDA and CDR2 is SQIVND in the germline V gene (reference sequence). The CDR3 spells CASASGRESGELFF. The CDR3 DNA sequence: TGTGCCAGTGCTAGCGGGAGGGAGAGCGGGGAGCTGTTTTTT. Full variable domain (remainder filled in from reference TRBV19 and TRBJ2-2): DGGITQSPKYLFRKEGQNVTLSCEQNLNHDAMYWYRQDPGQGLRLIYYSQIVNDFQKGDIAEGYSVSREKKESFPLTVTSAQKNPTAFYLCASASGRESGELFFGEGSRLTVL.

This sequence joins TRBV11-2 and TRBJ2-1; 9 bases are shared with TRBD2. The CDR3 runs to 17 residues. V lost 2 bases, J lost 8 bases, and 13 bases stayed unmatched. Germline V gene lookup returns CDR1 SGHAT and CDR2 FQNNGV. CDR3 amino acids: CASSLRVAGAPRDEQFF. In nucleotides, the CDR3 is TGTGCCAGCAGCTTACGAGTAGCGGGAGCACCGCGGGATGAGCAGTTCTTC.

This rearrangement joins TRBV6-6 to TRBJ2-3; 7 bases are shared with TRBD1. Germline values: CDR1 MNHNY, CDR2 SVGAGI (reference sequence). CDR3 length: 16 residues. J was trimmed by 1 base and V by 2 bases; bases with no gene match: 6. The CDR3 region is CASSYDKGARTDTQYF. The CDR3 DNA is TGTGCCAGCAGTTACGATAAGGGGGCCCGCACAGATACGCAGTATTTT.

V and J are TRBV7-2 and TRBJ2-7; D is unclear. V lost 5 bases and J lost 4, with 12 bases in between. CDR3 size: 13 residues. Germline V gene sequence: CDR1 SGHTA, CDR2 FQGNSA. This CDR3 reads CASSTYLSYEQYF. The CDR3 DNA sequence: TGTGCCAGCAGCACCTACCTCTCATACGAGCAGTACTTC.

The chain joins TRBV7-3 to TRBJ2-3; no clear D. The germline V gene has CDR1 SGHTA and CDR2 FQGTGA. CDR3 size: 15 residues. Trimming removed 5 bases from V and 3 bases from J, with 15 bases in between. For the CDR3, the DNA is TGTGCCAGCAGCGAGACACCGAGTAGGACAGATACGCAGTATTTT. This gives the protein CASSETPSRTDTQYF.

The V and J genes are TRBV6-6 and TRBJ2-7, with D tentatively TRBD1 (7 bases). This CDR3 is built from 13 residues. Deletions cut 2 bases from V and 5 bases from J, with 10 bases between. The germline V gene has CDR1 MNHNY and CDR2 SVGAGI (reference sequence). The DNA for the CDR3 is TGTGCCAGCAGTTACCGCAGGGGGGACGAGCAGTACTTC. Translation gives CASSYRRGDEQYF.

The chain has TRBV7-6 and TRBJ2-7, with 12 nucleotides matching TRBD2. The CDR3 is 14 amino acids. Losses at the gene ends were 4 bases for V and 5 bases for J; bases not matched to a gene: 3. Germline V CDR1 and CDR2: SGHVS, FNYEAQ. The DNA of the CDR3 is TGTGCCAGCAGCTCTAGCGGGGGGGGCCACGAGCAGTACTTC. Its protein product is CASSSSGGGHEQYF.

This chain joins TRBV5-6 and TRBJ2-3; 10 bases agree with TRBD2. The CDR3 has 15 amino acids. Germline trimming cut 0 bases from V and 6 bases from J; bases unmatched to any gene: 4. Germline assignment: CDR1 SGHDT and CDR2 YYEEEE. The CDR3 is CASSLASGGADTQYF. CDR3 sequence (DNA): TGTGCCAGCAGCTTGGCCAGCGGGGGGGCGGATACGCAGTATTTT.

The chain joins TRBV9 to TRBJ1-4; no reliable D call. CDR1 and CDR2 from the germline V gene are SGDLS and YYNGEE. The CDR3 loop spans 15 amino acids. V was shortened by 0 bases and J by 3 bases, with 9 bases between the two germline ends. CDR3 in DNA: TGTGCCAGCAGCGTAGGGAGCCTGGCTAATGAAAAACTGTTTTTT. This codes for CASSVGSLANEKLFF.

The rearrangement joins TRBV6-6 to TRBJ1-5; 7 bases fit TRBD1. This CDR3 region has 15 residues. V shed 8 bases and J 0 bases; nucleotides not matched to a gene: 7. Germline V gene data show CDR1 as MNHNY and CDR2 as SVGAGI (reference sequence). The CDR3 here is CASLPGTASNQPQHF. In nucleotides, the CDR3 is TGTGCCAGCCTCCCCGGGACAGCTAGCAATCAGCCCCAGCATTTT.

The chain recombines TRBV11-2 with TRBJ2-5; 8 positions match TRBD1. The CDR3 is 15 amino acids. Germline CDR1 SGHAT, CDR2 FQNNGV. The ends lost 5 bases at V and 5 bases at J; junction bases unmatched: 10. Here the CDR3 reads CASSVSGGAGETQYF. CDR3 coding DNA: TGTGCCAGCAGCGTATCAGGGGGCGCGGGGGAGACCCAGTACTTC.

The gene calls are TRBV30 and TRBJ2-2; D is uncertain. Deletions cut 2 bases from V and 2 bases from J, with 9 bases between. The CDR3 spans 14 residues. Germline CDR1 reads GTSNPN; CDR2 reads SVGIG (reference sequence). CDR3 in amino acids: CAWSPTTNTGELFF. The CDR3 DNA follows: TGTGCCTGGAGTCCTACTACCAACACCGGGGAGCTGTTTTTT.

The chain employs TRBV5-1 and TRBJ2-7; a weak D match, TRBD2 (6 bases). Germline V gene sequence: CDR1 SGHRS, CDR2 YFSETQ. CDR3 length equals 15 residues. Trimming took 0 bases from V and 6 from J, leaving 16 bases between them. CDR3 nucleotide sequence: TGCGCCAGCAGCTTGGCCATTGGGGGAGGAGGCGAGCAGTACTTC. This encodes CASSLAIGGGGEQYF.

The V and J genes are TRBV15 and TRBJ2-2, with TRBD2 matching 8 bases. CDR1 and CDR2 from the germline V gene are LNHNV and YYDKDF (reference sequence). Trimming took 5 bases from V and 0 from J; bases not matched to a gene: 5. This CDR3 contains 16 residues. The CDR3 here is CATSAGGQPNTGELFF. Written as DNA, the CDR3 is TGTGCCACCAGCGCGGGGGGTCAGCCGAACACCGGGGAGCTGTTTTTT.

The CDR3 loop is CASSLMLGGQGQQYF. The CDR3 DNA sequence: TGTGCCAGCAGTTTAATGTTGGGGGGGCAGGGTCAGCAGTACTTC. V and J are TRBV27 and TRBJ2-7; TRBD2 might be the D (7 bases). The CDR3 contains 15 residues. Per the germline V gene, CDR1 is MNHEY and CDR2 is SMNVEV (reference sequence). With 2 bases removed from V and 8 bases from J, the gap between germline ends came to 19 bases.

V is TRBV7-3 and J is TRBJ2-1; the D gene is possibly TRBD2 (5 bases). The CDR3 covers 13 residues. The germline V gene encodes CDR1 SGHTA and CDR2 FQGTGA. V was shortened by 2 bases and J by 9 bases, with 11 bases between the two germline ends. The CDR3 here is CASSLVLAGEQFF. DNA for the CDR3: TGTGCCAGCAGCTTAGTGCTAGCAGGTGAGCAGTTCTTC.

The chain joins TRBV11-2 to TRBJ2-1, with D unclear. There are 15 residues in the CDR3. Looked up from germline, CDR1 is SGHAT and CDR2 is FQNNGV. In nucleotides, the CDR3 is TGTGCTTCGCGAGGCGGTCGGCAAAGTTGGAATGAGCAGTTCTTC. It codes for CASRGGRQSWNEQFF.

This chain links TRBV18 with TRBJ1-2; 8 bases fit TRBD1. The V gene's germline CDR1 is KGHSH and CDR2 LQKENI. The J segment lost 8 bases and the V segment lost 5 bases, leaving 7 bases of the junction unmatched. CDR3 length: 13 amino acids. The CDR3 bases are TGTGCCAGCTCAACACAGGGGGTGGACGGCTACACCTTC. Its protein product is CASSTQGVDGYTF.

The table lists this clone with many counts. The rearrangement uses TRBV14 and TRBJ2-7; D remains ambiguous. The V gene lost 0 bases and the J gene lost 0 bases, with 9 bases spanning the gap. The CDR3 is 15 amino acids. Germline V CDR1 and CDR2: SGHDN, FVKESK. In DNA form, the CDR3 reads TGTGCCAGCAGCCAAGATCCTATAGTCTCCTACGAGCAGTACTTC. This encodes CASSQDPIVSYEQYF.

The chain couples TRBV15 to TRBJ2-3; TRBD2 agrees at 9 bases. V dropped 5 bases and J dropped 2; count of bases not matched to a gene: 5. Germline CDR1 and CDR2: LNHNV and YYDKDF (reference sequence). The CDR3 totals 15 residues. Written as DNA, the CDR3 is TGTGCCACCAGCGTTAGCGGGAGTCCCACAGATACGCAGTATTTT. Protein sequence: CATSVSGSPTDTQYF.

CDR3 residues: CASSSTTVTGELFF. The CDR3 bases are TGCGCCAGCAGCTCGACGACAGTCACCGGGGAGCTGTTTTTT. This chain connects TRBV5-1 to TRBJ2-2; tentatively, D is TRBD1 (5 bases). There are 14 residues in the CDR3. Per germline, CDR1 SGHRS and CDR2 YFSETQ. V was trimmed by 3 bases and J by 4 bases, leaving 10 bases between them.

This chain links TRBV9 with TRBJ1-1; D might be TRBD1 (6 bases). V lost 0 bases and J lost 6, with 9 bases in between. The germline V gene has CDR1 SGDLS and CDR2 YYNGEE. CDR3 length equals 13 residues. CDR3 sequence reads: CASSVATGSEAFF. In DNA form, the CDR3 reads TGTGCCAGCAGCGTAGCTACAGGGTCTGAAGCTTTCTTT.

The gene calls are TRBV6-1 and TRBJ1-6, with D hard to call. The CDR3 length is 15 residues. Germline assignment: CDR1 MNHNS and CDR2 SASEGT. Trimming shortened V by 8 bases and J by 0 bases, and 11 bases separated the two germline ends. The CDR3 protein is CASGLGSSYNSPLHF. The DNA of the CDR3 is TGTGCCAGCGGCCTGGGGAGCTCCTATAATTCACCCCTCCACTTT.

The chain recombines TRBV7-9 with TRBJ1-1, with D uncertain. The germline gives CDR1 SEHNR, CDR2 FQNEAQ (reference sequence). This CDR3 has 11 residues. Trimming removed 8 bases at V and 5 bases at J, with 9 bases between. The CDR3 DNA sequence: TGTGCCAGCGTGGGCGGGACTGAAGCTTTCTTT. It codes for CASVGGTEAFF.

The CDR3 is CASSAIGIDEQYF. CDR3 bases: TGCGCCAGCAGTGCCATCGGGATAGACGAGCAGTACTTC. The rearrangement uses TRBV5-1 and TRBJ2-7, with D perhaps TRBD2 (5 bases). This CDR3 is built from 13 residues. Trimming took 5 bases from V and 5 from J, leaving 14 bases between them. Germline V CDR1 and CDR2: SGHRS, YFSETQ.

This chain links TRBV10-2 with TRBJ2-4; TRBD2 aligns across 11 bases. With 3 bases clipped from V and 0 bases from J, the junction kept 4 bases outside the gene matches. CDR3 length equals 17 residues. Germline-derived CDR1 and CDR2 are WSHSY and SAAADI. CDR3 protein: CASSETSGGVAKNIQYF. The CDR3 region has the DNA TGCGCCAGCAGTGAAACTAGCGGGGGAGTAGCCAAAAACATTCAGTACTTC.

This chain joins TRBV6-1 and TRBJ1-3; maybe TRBD1 (5 bases). There are 15 residues in the CDR3. V lost 8 bases and J lost 3, with 17 bases in between. Germline V lookup: CDR1 MNHNS, CDR2 SASEGT. The CDR3 coding sequence is TGTGCCAGCGAAAGACAGCGTACCTTTGGAAACACCATATATTTT. Amino acid sequence: CASERQRTFGNTIYF.

V is TRBV6-1 and J is TRBJ1-2, with a possible D match to TRBD1 (5 bases). Germline CDR1 reads MNHNS; CDR2 reads SASEGT. The CDR3 runs 13 residues. V lost 5 bases and J lost 7, with 14 bases in between. CDR3 bases: TGTGCCAGCAGTAGGGGATTTTCGGGTGGCTACACCTTC. Amino acids: CASSRGFSGGYTF.

The genes are TRBV7-2 and TRBJ2-5; the match to TRBD1 covers 8 bases. Germline CDR1 SGHTA, CDR2 FQGNSA. The CDR3 is 13 amino acids. The trim removed 5 bases at V and 5 bases at J, leaving 4 bases unmatched. The DNA of the CDR3 is TGTGCCAGCAGCACGGGACAGGCGGAGACCCAGTACTTC. Residues: CASSTGQAETQYF.

This clone is a singleton in its sample. V is TRBV5-1 and J is TRBJ2-7, with 7 positions matching TRBD1. This CDR3 has 13 amino acids. The V and J ends lost 7 bases and 3 bases, in that order; junction bases with no gene match: 7. Germline assignment: CDR1 SGHRS and CDR2 YFSETQ. Here the CDR3 reads CASRQGTGYEQYF. The CDR3 nucleotides read TGCGCCAGCCGACAGGGAACCGGCTACGAGCAGTACTTC.

V gene TRBV6-6 combines with J gene TRBJ1-2; the D gene is possibly TRBD1 (6 bases). Germline V gives CDR1 MNHNY, CDR2 SVGAGI (reference sequence). CDR3 length equals 13 residues. V was cut by 4 bases and J by 8 bases, with 14 bases left in between. The CDR3 loop is CASSFSGDGGYTF. The CDR3, as DNA: TGTGCCAGCAGTTTCTCAGGGGATGGGGGCTACACCTTC.

The chain links TRBV7-9 to TRBJ2-1; unclear D gene. Germline assignment: CDR1 SEHNR and CDR2 FQNEAQ (reference sequence). Trimming removed 5 bases from V and 8 bases from J, with 10 bases in between. The length of the CDR3 is 12 residues. Here the CDR3 reads CASSASGYEQFF. The CDR3 DNA is TGTGCCAGCAGCGCGTCAGGCTATGAGCAGTTCTTC.